Listed below are T cell receptor beta chains from one sample, sequenced in a study of CD8+ T cells in alopecia areata. Some clones are missing from TCRdb's copy, which holds only in-frame ones; the method was immunoSEQ multiplex PCR. The sample lists hundreds of thousands of clones; under 80% were seen once. Sample: CD4+ T cells sorted from blood, taken at week 0. All receptors derive from a human donor with alopecia areata. The CDR3 runs from the conserved cysteine through the conserved F or W. D genes are given only for firm matches. Clone size is shown for a subset of rows, as once, few, many or a class of expanded clone.

v_call	clone_size	j_call	d_call	cdr3_aa	cdr3_nt
TRBV5-4	-	TRBJ2-3	-	CASSWDSTDTQYF	TGTGCCAGCAGCTGGGACTCGACAGATACGCAGTATTTT
TRBV5-1	-	TRBJ2-1	TRBD1	CASRRTGNNEQFF	TGCGCCAGCAGGAGGACAGGGAACAATGAGCAGTTCTTC
TRBV9	-	TRBJ2-7	-	CASSVGQGFYEQYF	TGTGCCAGCAGCGTAGGCCAGGGATTCTACGAGCAGTACTTC
TRBV6-1	-	TRBJ2-1	TRBD2	CASSDPSGGILSSYNEQFF	TGTGCCAGCAGTGACCCTAGCGGGGGGATCCTAAGCTCCTACAATGAGCAGTTCTTC
TRBV5-1	-	TRBJ1-4	-	CASSLAGGTALFF	TGCGCCAGCAGCTTGGCGGGGGGCACAGCGTTGTTTTTT
TRBV5-1	-	TRBJ1-2	-	CASSLGGRNPYGYTF	TGCGCCAGCAGCTTGGGAGGCAGGAACCCTTACGGCTACACCTTC
TRBV29-1	-	TRBJ2-7	-	CSVKNGQMPYEQYF	TGCAGCGTCAAAAACGGCCAGATGCCCTACGAGCAGTACTTC
TRBV5-1	-	TRBJ2-3	-	CASSLVVASDTQYF	TGCGCCAGCAGCTTGGTGGTAGCGTCAGATACGCAGTATTTT
TRBV29-1	few	TRBJ2-7	-	CSVGDYEQYF	TGCAGCGTTGGGGACTACGAGCAGTACTTC
TRBV5-6	-	TRBJ1-1	-	CASSLAPRDTEAFF	TGTGCCAGCAGCTTGGCCCCGAGGGACACTGAAGCTTTCTTT
TRBV6-5	-	TRBJ2-5	TRBD1	CASSSQGANQETQYF	TGTGCCAGCAGCTCCCAGGGGGCGAACCAAGAGACCCAGTACTTC
TRBV27	-	TRBJ1-5	-	CASSLLGPNQPQHF	TGTGCCAGCAGTTTATTGGGGCCCAATCAGCCCCAGCATTTT
TRBV7-3	-	TRBJ2-5	-	CASSLTGTLGETQYF	TGTGCCAGCAGCTTAACGGGGACCCTGGGGGAGACCCAGTACTTC
TRBV25-1	-	TRBJ2-7	-	CANPRGGEYEQYF	TGTGCCAACCCCAGGGGAGGAGAATACGAGCAGTACTTC
TRBV7-9	few	TRBJ2-3	-	CASSKGVGPDTQYF	TGTGCCAGCAGCAAAGGTGTTGGCCCAGATACGCAGTATTTT
TRBV12-5	-	TRBJ2-2	-	CASRRNTGELFF	TGTGCTAGCCGCAGGAACACCGGGGAGCTGTTTTTT
TRBV29-1	-	TRBJ2-7	TRBD1	CSGGTGPYEQYF	TGCAGCGGGGGGACAGGGCCCTACGAGCAGTACTTC
TRBV30	-	TRBJ2-3	-	CAWNGQQTDTQYF	TGTGCCTGGAATGGACAGCAGACAGATACGCAGTATTTT
TRBV7-2	few	TRBJ2-3	-	CASSLATLSAGDTQYF	TGTGCCAGCAGCTTAGCCACTCTGTCCGCGGGGGATACGCAGTATTTT
TRBV27	few	TRBJ2-1	-	CASSLSRGARNEQFF	TGTGCCAGCAGTTTATCGAGGGGGGCGCGAAATGAGCAGTTCTTC
TRBV6-5	few	TRBJ1-5	-	CASRDGFDQPQHF	TGTGCCAGCAGGGACGGTTTCGATCAGCCCCAGCATTTT
TRBV6-5	once	TRBJ1-2	-	CASTSGGRGYTF	TGTGCCAGCACATCCGGGGGTCGCGGCTACACCTTC
TRBV5-1	few	TRBJ2-7	-	CASSWGQVTGEQYF	TGCGCCAGCAGCTGGGGGCAGGTGACTGGCGAGCAGTACTTC
TRBV29-1	-	TRBJ2-1	TRBD1	CSVEVTGVRQFF	TGCAGCGTTGAGGTAACAGGGGTTCGGCAGTTCTTC
TRBV27	-	TRBJ1-5	TRBD1	CASSFFRGGGQPQHF	TGTGCCAGCAGTTTCTTCAGGGGGGGCGGTCAGCCCCAGCATTTT
TRBV6-6	few	TRBJ2-5	-	CASSPGPETQYF	TGTGCCAGCAGCCCGGGTCCGGAGACCCAGTACTTC
TRBV15	many	TRBJ2-7	TRBD2	CATSRDPGGSYEQYF	TGTGCCACCAGCAGAGATCCGGGGGGCTCCTACGAGCAGTACTTC